These 10 T cell receptor beta chains share one sample of origin, sequenced in a study of cytomegalovirus exposure and HLA in healthy donors. A multiplex PCR was run with 60 Vbeta primers and 13 Jbeta primers. Data came from immunoSEQ multiplex PCR; TCRdb stores just in-frame clones and leaves some out. The sample lists roughly 150,000 clones; roughly 80% were seen once. Sequencing input: PBMCs. The receptors come from a woman aged 35 to 49 in good health and CMV-seropositive.

The J gene is TRBJ2-3, the V gene TRBV19; D is undetermined. Trimming took 3 bases from V and 1 from J, leaving 8 bases between them. The CDR3 consists of 14 residues. Per germline, CDR1 LNHDA and CDR2 SQIVND (reference sequence). CDR3 amino acids: CASSMVGGTDTQYF. CDR3 in DNA: TGTGCCAGTAGTATGGTTGGAGGCACAGATACGCAGTATTTT.

This clone was picked up a small number of times. V usage is TRBV5-6 and J usage is TRBJ2-7, with 7 bases that match TRBD1. V trimming: 5 bases; J trimming: 0 bases; junction bases outside the gene matches: 8. CDR3 length equals 15 residues. Germline CDR1 is SGHDT and CDR2 is YYEEEE. CDR3 amino acids: CASSYDRESSYEQYF. CDR3 DNA sequence: TGTGCCAGCAGTTACGACAGGGAAAGCTCCTACGAGCAGTACTTC.

The chain has TRBV5-1 and TRBJ2-1; 9 bases align to TRBD1. The CDR3 runs to 15 residues. Germline lookup yields CDR1 SGHRS and CDR2 YFSETQ. With V trimmed by 0 bases and J by 4 bases, 2 bases remained unmatched. DNA for the CDR3: TGCGCCAGCAGCTTGGGGGACAGGGATTACAATGAGCAGTTCTTC. This translates into CASSLGDRDYNEQFF. Variable domain in full (rest from reference TRBV5-1 and TRBJ2-1): KAGVTQTPRYLIKTRGQQVTLSCSPISGHRSVSWYQQTPGQGLQFLFEYFSETQRNKGNFPGRFSGRQFSNSRSEMNVSTLELGDSALYLCASSLGDRDYNEQFFGPGTRLTVL.

The chain joins TRBV29-1 to TRBJ1-1, with 9 bases aligning to TRBD1. This CDR3 is built from 13 residues. Germline CDR1 and CDR2: SQVTM and ANQGSEA. The ends lost 6 bases at V and 1 base at J; junction bases unmatched: 3. This CDR3 reads CSVLQGANTEAFF. CDR3 DNA sequence: TGCAGCGTACTACAGGGGGCGAACACTGAAGCTTTCTTT.

V gene TRBV7-9 combines with J gene TRBJ2-1; D possibly corresponds to TRBD1 (6 bases). This CDR3 comprises 12 residues. The germline V gene has CDR1 SEHNR and CDR2 FQNEAQ (reference sequence). The CDR3 region is CSTETGFYEQFF. Written as DNA, the CDR3 is TGTTCCACCGAGACAGGCTTCTATGAGCAGTTCTTC.

The chain carries TRBV7-8 and TRBJ2-5; 9 bases agree with TRBD1. The germline V gene encodes CDR1 SGHVS and CDR2 FQNEAQ. Trimming at V came to 5 bases and at J to 3 bases, leaving 4 bases not matched to a gene. This CDR3 comprises 14 residues. The CDR3 DNA sequence: TGTGCCAGCAGCCCTTGGACAGGGGAAGAGACCCAGTACTTC. It is translated as CASSPWTGEETQYF.

Concerning this clone itself: Other nucleotide sequences in the sample specify the same CDR3. The rearrangement links TRBV4-3 to TRBJ2-1; 8 bases are shared with TRBD2. The CDR3 has 16 residues. CDR1 and CDR2 (germline): LGHNA, YSLEER. V lost 1 base and J lost 8; bases outside the gene matches: 10. CDR3 amino acids: CASSQAPSGGGDEQFF. CDR3 in DNA: TGCGCCAGCAGCCAAGCTCCCAGCGGGGGAGGGGATGAGCAGTTCTTC.

This chain links TRBV7-6 with TRBJ2-1; 12 nucleotides match TRBD2. Germline CDR1 is SGHVS and CDR2 is FNYEAQ. The CDR3 has 16 amino acids. V was clipped by 4 bases and J by 10 bases; unmatched bases: 11. The CDR3 DNA is TGTGCCAGCAGCTACGGGGCTAGCGGGGGGGAATCGGAGCAGTTCTTC. It translates to CASSYGASGGESEQFF.

The J gene is TRBJ1-4, the V gene TRBV18, with 7 bases that match TRBD1. The CDR3 consists of 20 residues. The germline CDR1 and CDR2 sequences are KGHSH and LQKENI. Trimming took 3 bases from V and 0 from J; bases not matched to a gene: 16. CDR3 sequence reads: CASSPSRRGPDLATNEKLFF. Here the CDR3 DNA reads TGTGCCAGCTCACCTTCAAGAAGGGGGCCTGATCTTGCAACTAATGAAAAACTGTTTTTT.

This sequence joins TRBV5-4 and TRBJ2-5; 8 positions agree with TRBD2. The CDR3 consists of 20 residues. The V and J ends lost 0 bases and 5 bases, in that order; junction bases with no gene match: 21. The germline gives CDR1 SGHNT, CDR2 YYREEE (reference sequence). The CDR3 coding sequence is TGTGCCAGCAGCTTGGCCACCAGGGTCCTCCCGGGACTAGGTGGCGAGACCCAGTACTTC. Translating it yields CASSLATRVLPGLGGETQYF.